The rows below give T cell receptor beta chains drawn from one sample of a study of blood T cell repertoires in COVID-19. TCRdb's table, derived via immunoSEQ multiplex PCR, lists solely in-frame clones and lacks some. The sample lists 85,000 to 130,000 clones; about two thirds were seen once. Sequencing was carried out using peripheral blood. The receptors shown here come from a human donor with acute or convalescent COVID-19. The donor label of this sample is uncertain. CDR3s include the opening cysteine and the closing phenylalanine or tryptophan. The D gene is left open where the match is weak. Not every row has a clone size; where given, it reads once, few, many or a size class.

>TRBJ2-7|TRBV5-1|TRBD1|.
CASSVDRGNEQYF
TGCGCCAGCAGCGTCGACAGGGGGAACGAGCAGTACTTC
>TRBJ1-4|TRBV5-1|TRBD1|.
CASSSTGARGWEKLFF
TGCGCCAGCAGCTCCACAGGGGCCCGGGGTTGGGAAAAACTGTTTTTT
>TRBJ1-5|TRBV6-6|.|once
CASAQGHQPQHF
TGTGCCAGCGCACAGGGCCATCAGCCCCAGCATTTT
>TRBJ1-3|TRBV7-3|.|.
CASSLSRSSGNTIYF
TGTGCCAGCAGCTTAAGCAGAAGCTCTGGAAACACCATATATTTT
>TRBJ2-7|TRBV5-1|.|.
CASSLGSSENEQYF
TGCGCCAGCAGCTTAGGGTCTAGCGAAAACGAGCAGTACTTC
>TRBJ2-5|TRBV5-1|.|once
CASSARRPKEETQYF
TGCGCCAGCAGCGCGAGGCGGCCGAAAGAAGAGACCCAGTACTTC
>TRBJ2-1|TRBV12-3/TRBV12-4|.|.
CASSAGEQFF
TGTGCCAGCAGTGCGGGGGAGCAGTTCTTC
>TRBJ2-2|TRBV30|TRBD2|.
CAWRLASGGAGELFF
TGTGCCTGGAGGTTGGCTAGCGGGGGTGCCGGGGAGCTGTTTTTT
>TRBJ2-1|TRBV4-1|.|.
CASSQDRVSSYNEQFF
TGCGCCAGCAGCCAAGATCGCGTTAGCTCCTACAATGAGCAGTTCTTC
>TRBJ1-2|TRBV30|.|.
CAWSDGTGRDGYTF
TGTGCCTGGAGTGACGGGACTGGGAGGGATGGCTACACCTTC
>TRBJ2-3|TRBV9|TRBD2|.
CASSVGGGATDTQYF
TGTGCCAGCAGCGTAGGCGGGGGGGCTACAGATACGCAGTATTTT
>TRBJ1-1|TRBV9|.|.
CASSVSSNTEAFF
TGTGCCAGCAGCGTGAGCTCGAACACTGAAGCTTTCTTT
>TRBJ2-7|TRBV30|TRBD1|.
CAWRKGQGQGSYEQYF
TGTGCCTGGAGGAAGGGACAGGGCCAGGGCTCCTACGAGCAGTACTTC
>TRBJ2-3|TRBV7-3|TRBD2|.
CASSPTSGGPDTQYF
TGTGCCAGCAGCCCGACTAGCGGGGGCCCAGATACGCAGTATTTT
>TRBJ1-2|TRBV7-9|TRBD1|.
CASSRDSPILSYGYTF
TGTGCCAGCAGCCGGGACAGCCCCATATTGTCTTATGGCTACACCTTC
>TRBJ2-2|TRBV10-2|TRBD2|.
CASSVVTSGGAGPGELFF
TGCGCCAGCAGTGTCGTAACTAGCGGGGGGGCAGGACCCGGGGAGCTGTTTTTT
>TRBJ2-1|TRBV11-2|.|.
CASSLVLYNEQFF
TGTGCCAGCAGCTTAGTCTTGTACAATGAGCAGTTCTTC
>TRBJ1-5|TRBV15|.|.
CATSSFEWGGAQPQHF
TGTGCCACCAGCTCCTTTGAATGGGGAGGGGCTCAGCCCCAGCATTTT
>TRBJ2-3|TRBV6-5|.|.
CATQSGGVTDTQYF
TGTGCCACCCAGAGCGGCGGAGTCACAGATACGCAGTATTTT
>TRBJ1-4|TRBV6-5|.|.
CASMREATNEKLFF
TGTGCCAGCATGAGAGAAGCAACTAATGAAAAACTGTTTTTT
>TRBJ1-2|TRBV6-5|.|many
CASSYSTQGSYGYTF
TGTGCCAGCAGTTACTCGACACAGGGCAGCTATGGCTACACCTTC
>TRBJ2-2|TRBV10-3|.|.
CAISEGRGAVGELFF
TGTGCCATCAGTGAGGGCCGGGGAGCGGTCGGGGAGCTGTTTTTT
>TRBJ1-3|TRBV9|.|once
CASSPRQGVKNTIYF
TGTGCCAGCAGCCCCCGGCAAGGAGTAAAGAACACCATATATTTT
>TRBJ1-5|TRBV18|TRBD1|.
CASSAGTGGQPQHF
TGTGCCAGCTCAGCCGGGACAGGGGGCCAGCCCCAGCATTTT
>TRBJ1-5|TRBV30|.|.
CAWNRVRSGRNQPQHF
TGTGCCTGGAACCGTGTCCGTTCAGGGCGCAATCAGCCCCAGCATTTT
>TRBJ1-5|TRBV5-1|TRBD1|.
CASSTGTGNNQPQHF
TGCGCCAGCAGTACCGGGACAGGGAATAATCAGCCCCAGCATTTT
>TRBJ2-7|TRBV6-1|TRBD2|.
CASSEQGLAGAEQYF
TGTGCCAGCAGTGAACAGGGGCTAGCGGGGGCCGAGCAGTACTTC
>TRBJ1-5|TRBV23-1|.|few
CASSQSRQPQHF
TGCGCCAGCAGTCAATCGCGACAGCCCCAGCATTTT
>TRBJ1-4|TRBV24-1|.|.
CAPFRGLAEKLFF
TGTGCCCCATTCCGGGGACTGGCTGAAAAACTGTTTTTT
>TRBJ2-1|TRBV24-1|.|.
CATSPSLGRQVDNEQFF
TGTGCCACCAGCCCATCTTTGGGGCGCCAGGTCGACAATGAGCAGTTCTTC
>TRBJ2-6|TRBV6-7|.|.
CASTSLRSGANVLTF
TGTGCCAGCACCTCCCTCCGCTCTGGGGCCAACGTCCTGACTTTC
>TRBJ1-1|TRBV5-5|.|.
CASSSPRDEAEAFF
TGTGCCAGCAGCTCACCCAGGGATGAGGCTGAAGCTTTCTTT
>TRBJ1-1|TRBV11-2|.|.
CASSLGNGGPIHTEAFF
TGTGCCAGCAGCTTGGGAAACGGGGGGCCGATCCACACTGAAGCTTTCTTT
>TRBJ2-2|TRBV28|.|few
CASSLPVTGELFF
TGTGCCAGCAGTTTACCGGTTACCGGGGAGCTGTTTTTT